One sample yielded the 29 T cell receptor beta chains listed below, sequenced in a study of blood T cells in healthy people across ages. A sample-barcoded 5' primer and a J-beta primer mix were used in a second PCR of about 6 to 11 cycles. TCRdb reanalysed the 5' RACE reads using MiXCR and keeps one entry per CDR3 protein. The sample lists approximately 940,000 distinct CDR3 sequences, about 48% occurring once. Specimen: blood. The receptors derive from a man aged 25 to 45 in good health.

V and J are TRBV4-1 and TRBJ2-3; D possibly corresponds to TRBD2 (5 bases). The germline V and J ends were trimmed by 1 base and 3 bases, with 14 bases remaining between them. The germline V gene encodes CDR1 MGHRA and CDR2 YSYEKL. The CDR3 contains 16 residues. CDR3 loop: CASSQATSWSTDTQYF. The CDR3 DNA sequence: TGCGCCAGCAGCCAAGCTACTAGTTGGAGTACAGATACGCAGTATTTT.

The chain's CDR3 is CSARVEGQPGAFF. CDR3 in DNA: TGCAGTGCTAGAGTTGAGGGGCAACCTGGGGCTTTCTTT. V usage is TRBV20-1 and J usage is TRBJ1-1; TRBD1 is a possible D gene (5 bases). Germline-derived CDR1 and CDR2 are DFQATT and SNEGSKA (reference sequence). V gave up 1 base and J gave up 11 bases, with 17 bases separating them. The CDR3 consists of 13 residues.

This clonotype was observed a handful of times. This chain joins TRBV10-3 and TRBJ2-7; 7 bases map to TRBD1. The V segment lost 11 bases and the J segment 3 bases; nucleotides outside the gene matches: 10. Per the germline V gene, CDR1 is ENHRY and CDR2 is SYGVKD. The CDR3 extends over 13 amino acids. CDR3 sequence reads: CAVQGTAIYEQYF. The CDR3 DNA reads TGTGCCGTTCAAGGGACAGCTATCTACGAGCAGTACTTC.

This chain uses TRBV12-3 or TRBV12-4 with TRBJ2-1; 7 bases match TRBD2. There are 16 residues in the CDR3. V shed 5 bases and J 12 bases; nucleotides not matched to a gene: 19. The CDR3 sequence: CASSPNSGLPPVGQFF. The CDR3 coding sequence is TGTGCCAGCAGTCCTAACTCGGGACTACCGCCCGTCGGGCAGTTCTTC.

In its sample, this clonotype was seen a few times. This chain uses TRBV20-1 with TRBJ2-5; TRBD2 aligns across 12 bases. Germline assignment: CDR1 DFQATT and CDR2 SNEGSKA (reference sequence). The CDR3 spans 17 residues. V dropped 5 bases and J dropped 2; count of bases not matched to a gene: 12. The CDR3 reads CSAPRLAGAHLQETQYF. CDR3 DNA: TGCAGTGCTCCCCGACTAGCGGGGGCCCACCTTCAAGAGACCCAGTACTTC.

This clonotype showed up many times. The chain is built from TRBV11-2 and TRBJ2-4; unclear D gene. This CDR3 has 13 amino acids. V shed 0 bases and J shed 5 bases, with 5 bases lying between them. CDR1 is SGHAT, CDR2 FQNNGV, per germline. CDR3 DNA sequence: TGTGCCAGCAGCTTAGAACCCCAAAACATTCAGTACTTC. This encodes CASSLEPQNIQYF.

The CDR3: CASSLGSQIAGREQFF. Here the CDR3 DNA reads TGTGCCAGCAGCTTAGGTTCCCAAATAGCGGGGAGGGAGCAGTTCTTC. The V and J genes are TRBV11-2 and TRBJ2-1; 8 bases map to TRBD2. Looked up from germline, CDR1 is SGHAT and CDR2 is FQNNGV. The trim removed 1 base at V and 10 bases at J, leaving 12 bases unmatched. CDR3 length equals 16 residues.

This clonotype was detected only a few times. The chain has TRBV7-9 and TRBJ2-2, with D possibly TRBD1 on 7 matching bases. Trimming stripped 3 bases from V and 5 bases from J, with 13 bases between. The CDR3 covers 15 residues. Germline-derived CDR1 and CDR2 are SEHNR and FQNEAQ (reference sequence). The CDR3 sequence is CASSLWPGGTGELFF. The CDR3 DNA reads TGTGCCAGCAGCTTGTGGCCAGGGGGGACCGGGGAGCTGTTTTTT.

This clonotype has a handful of counts. The chain employs TRBV20-1 and TRBJ1-2; D possibly corresponds to TRBD1 (5 bases). V shed 6 bases and J shed 8 bases, with 13 bases lying between them. Germline lookup yields CDR1 DFQATT and CDR2 SNEGSKA (reference sequence). This CDR3 has 11 amino acids. As DNA, the CDR3 is TGCAGTGCCGGGGCGGGGGTAGGCTACACCTTC. Translating it yields CSAGAGVGYTF.

V is TRBV7-9 and J is TRBJ2-7; 8 positions match TRBD1. V lost 1 base to trimming and J lost 9 bases; unmatched junction nucleotides: 11. Germline CDR1 is SEHNR and CDR2 is FQNEAQ (reference sequence). This CDR3 comprises 15 residues. CDR3 DNA sequence: TGTGCCAGCAGCTTAGGGACAGGGTCCCTTACCGTGCAGTACTTC. As protein: CASSLGTGSLTVQYF.

V usage is TRBV29-1 and J usage is TRBJ2-2; tentative D call: TRBD1 (8 bases). Trimming took 4 bases from V and 3 from J, leaving 12 bases between them. The CDR3 runs 14 residues. Germline loops: CDR1 SQVTM, CDR2 ANQGSEA. This CDR3 reads CSVGTGGDTGELFF. CDR3 nucleotides: TGCAGCGTTGGTACAGGGGGGGACACCGGGGAGCTGTTTTTT.

V and J are TRBV11-2 and TRBJ2-5, with D uncertain. CDR1 and CDR2 from the germline V gene are SGHAT and FQNNGV. V was trimmed by 6 bases and J by 5 bases, leaving 7 bases between them. This CDR3 contains 11 residues. This CDR3 reads CASRAWETQYF. DNA for the CDR3: TGTGCCAGCAGGGCTTGGGAGACCCAGTACTTC.

Only a few counts were recorded for this clonotype. The gene calls are TRBV20-1 and TRBJ1-6; tentative D call: TRBD1 (5 bases). Trimming removed 1 base from V and 10 bases from J, with 8 bases in between. In germline, CDR1 is DFQATT, CDR2 SNEGSKA (reference sequence). There are 12 residues in the CDR3. The CDR3 spells CSARGGGSPLHF. The CDR3 region has the DNA TGCAGTGCTAGAGGTGGGGGATCACCCCTCCACTTT.

The chain combines TRBV20-1 with TRBJ2-3; TRBD2 matches at 12 bases. Trimming cost V 5 bases and J 4 bases; bases outside gene matches: 7. This CDR3 region has 15 residues. Germline CDR1 reads DFQATT; CDR2 reads SNEGSKA (reference sequence). Written as DNA, the CDR3 is TGCAGTGCTCCTACTAGCGGGGGGATGTCAGATACGCAGTATTTT. It codes for CSAPTSGGMSDTQYF.

This chain links TRBV29-1 with TRBJ2-1, with TRBD2 matching 9 bases. Germline V gene sequence: CDR1 SQVTM, CDR2 ANQGSEA. After removal of 6 bases from V and 4 bases from J, the junction contained 7 bases not matched to a gene. This CDR3 contains 14 residues. The CDR3 reads CSVGEAGGYNEQFF. The DNA for the CDR3 is TGCAGCGTGGGGGAAGCGGGGGGATACAATGAGCAGTTCTTC.

CDR3 amino acids: CASSLVWKGYTGINTEAFF. CDR3 DNA sequence: TGTGCCAGCAGTTTAGTTTGGAAAGGGTATACGGGTATCAACACTGAAGCTTTCTTT. The chain couples TRBV12-3 or TRBV12-4 to TRBJ1-1; D is unclear. The length of the CDR3 is 19 residues. V lost 1 base and J 2 bases, leaving 23 bases between the germline ends.

The chain has TRBV20-1 and TRBJ2-3, with 10 positions matching TRBD2. The CDR3 length is 18 residues. The V gene end was trimmed by 3 bases and the J gene end by 3 bases; junction bases not matched to a gene: 15. Germline V gene sequence: CDR1 DFQATT, CDR2 SNEGSKA (reference sequence). CDR3 sequence: CSASLTPTSGVVTDTQYF. The CDR3 DNA reads as TGCAGTGCTAGTCTCACACCAACTAGCGGGGTCGTGACAGATACGCAGTATTTT.

The rearrangement links TRBV11-2 to TRBJ2-2, with D perhaps TRBD1 or TRBD2 (5 bases each). V dropped 4 bases and J dropped 2 bases, with 17 bases sitting between them. From germline, CDR1 is SGHAT and CDR2 FQNNGV. The CDR3 sequence is 17 residues long. The CDR3 DNA sequence: TGTGCCAGCAGCTCGCCCACCAGGGACCCTAACACCGGGGAGCTGTTTTTT. This translates into CASSSPTRDPNTGELFF.

The genes are TRBV2 and TRBJ2-2; D is undetermined. Looked up from germline, CDR1 is SNHLY and CDR2 is FYNNEI. Deletions cut 6 bases from V and 8 bases from J, with 7 bases between. This CDR3 comprises 11 residues. This CDR3 reads CASRVEGELFF. In nucleotides, the CDR3 is TGTGCCAGCAGGGTCGAAGGGGAGCTGTTTTTT.

The chain employs TRBV5-1 and TRBJ2-3, with 11 nucleotides matching TRBD2. This CDR3 contains 17 residues. Germline V gene sequence: CDR1 SGHRS, CDR2 YFSETQ. J was trimmed by 4 bases and V by 1 base; bases with no gene match: 8. The CDR3 loop is CASSLISGGASADTQYF. CDR3 nucleotide sequence: TGCGCCAGCAGCTTGATTAGCGGGGGGGCCTCGGCAGATACGCAGTATTTT.

The V and J genes are TRBV5-5 and TRBJ1-1; tentatively, D is TRBD1 (5 bases). The V and J ends lost 4 bases and 4 bases respectively, with 11 bases between them. Germline values: CDR1 SGHKS, CDR2 YYEKEE (reference sequence). The CDR3 spans 13 residues. This chain's CDR3 is CASSPGDATEAFF. DNA for the CDR3: TGTGCCAGCAGCCCCGGGGACGCCACTGAAGCTTTCTTT.

This chain joins TRBV7-2 and TRBJ1-2; D unresolved. Trimming pared 0 bases from V and 6 bases from J, leaving 11 bases between. CDR1 is SGHTA, CDR2 FQGNSA, per germline. This CDR3 has 14 amino acids. The CDR3 region is CASSLAIGSDGYTF. CDR3 nucleotides: TGTGCCAGCAGCTTAGCCATAGGGTCGGATGGCTACACCTTC.

CDR3 sequence: CSATQTGVYNEQFF. The CDR3 bases are TGCAGTGCGACACAGACTGGGGTCTACAATGAGCAGTTCTTC. This rearrangement joins TRBV20-1 to TRBJ2-1; no firm D call. V was trimmed by 6 bases and J by 3 bases, leaving 15 bases between them. The germline CDR1 and CDR2 sequences are DFQATT and SNEGSKA (reference sequence). The CDR3 loop spans 14 amino acids.

This rearrangement joins TRBV3-1 to TRBJ2-7; D is undetermined. This CDR3 region has 14 residues. Germline lookup yields CDR1 LGHDT and CDR2 YNNKEL (reference sequence). V lost 3 bases to trimming and J lost 0 bases, with 9 bases between them. The CDR3 reads CASSHRPRSYEQYF. The CDR3 nucleotides are TGTGCCAGCAGCCACCGCCCACGCTCCTACGAGCAGTACTTC.

The J gene is TRBJ2-7, the V gene TRBV3-1, with D perhaps matching TRBD2 (6 bases). V lost 0 bases and J lost 2, with 14 bases in between. This CDR3 comprises 16 residues. CDR1 and CDR2 (germline): LGHDT, YNNKEL (reference sequence). CDR3 nucleotides: TGTGCCAGCAGCCAAGATCGGGGCGGGGCGACCTACGAGCAGTACTTC. Translated, it gives CASSQDRGGATYEQYF.

This clonotype was recorded a few times. The J gene is TRBJ1-2, the V gene TRBV27, with D possibly being TRBD1 (6 bases). V lost 5 bases and J lost 6, with 10 bases in between. CDR3 length: 12 amino acids. The V gene's germline CDR1 is MNHEY and CDR2 SMNVEV (reference sequence). The CDR3 sequence: CASSGQSHGYTF. The CDR3 DNA is TGTGCCAGCAGTGGACAGTCTCATGGCTACACCTTC.

The chain employs TRBV27 and TRBJ2-7; no reliable D call. Germline V lookup: CDR1 MNHEY, CDR2 SMNVEV (reference sequence). V was shortened by 7 bases and J by 0 bases, with 10 bases between the two germline ends. The CDR3 extends over 13 amino acids. CDR3 coding DNA: TGTGCCAGCACTTATGACCCCTCCTACGAGCAGTACTTC. Residues: CASTYDPSYEQYF.

This rearrangement joins TRBV6-5 to TRBJ2-4; D is unresolved. Gene TRBJ2-7 matches the end of the DNA better, so the J call may be wrong. This CDR3 has 11 residues. Per germline, CDR1 MNHEY and CDR2 SVGAGI. The DNA of the CDR3 is TGTGCCAGCGGGCGAATCTACGAGCAGTACTTC. It translates to CASGRIYEQYF.

The chain recombines TRBV7-8 with TRBJ1-4; a possible D gene is TRBD1 (5 bases). Germline assignment: CDR1 SGHVS and CDR2 FQNEAQ. The CDR3 is made up of 17 amino acids. V lost 3 bases and J lost 0, with 14 bases in between. The CDR3 nucleotides are TGTGCCAGCAGCTTGCGGGACCCCCCCGCAACTAATGAAAAACTGTTTTTT. It translates to CASSLRDPPATNEKLFF.